This T cell receptor beta chain was identified in a study of blood T cell repertoires in COVID-19. Here immunoSEQ multiplex PCR was the method, and the copy in TCRdb shows in-frame clones only, minus some. The sample carries fewer than 80,000 clones, more than 75% recorded once. V lost 8 bases, J lost 5 bases, and 6 bases stayed unmatched. Germline V lookup: CDR1 MDHEN, CDR2 SYDVKM. The CDR3 spans 14 residues. The gene calls are TRBV28 and TRBJ2-3; TRBD1 matches 11 bases. This sequence originates from a human donor in a cohort sampled during active COVID-19. What was sequenced was peripheral blood. In DNA form, the CDR3 reads TGTGCCAGCTCAGGGGGACAGGGGGAAGATACGCAGTATTTT. This gives the protein CASSGGQGEDTQYF.